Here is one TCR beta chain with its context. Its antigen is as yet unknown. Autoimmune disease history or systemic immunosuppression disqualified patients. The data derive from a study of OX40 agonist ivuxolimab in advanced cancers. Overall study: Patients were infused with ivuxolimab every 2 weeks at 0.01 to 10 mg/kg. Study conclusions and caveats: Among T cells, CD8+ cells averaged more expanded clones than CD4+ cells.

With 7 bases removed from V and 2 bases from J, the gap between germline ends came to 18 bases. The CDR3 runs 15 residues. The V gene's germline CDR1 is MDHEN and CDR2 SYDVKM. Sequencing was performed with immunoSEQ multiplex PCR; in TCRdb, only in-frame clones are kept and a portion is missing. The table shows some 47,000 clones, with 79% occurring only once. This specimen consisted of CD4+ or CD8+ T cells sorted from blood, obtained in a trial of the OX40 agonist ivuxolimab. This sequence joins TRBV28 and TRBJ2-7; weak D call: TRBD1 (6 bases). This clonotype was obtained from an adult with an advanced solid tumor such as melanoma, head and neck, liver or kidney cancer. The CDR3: CASNPGQKRTYEQYF. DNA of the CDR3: TGTGCCAGCAACCCAGGACAGAAACGCACCTACGAGCAGTACTTC. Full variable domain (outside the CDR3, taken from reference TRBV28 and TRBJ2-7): DVKVTQSSRYLVKRTGEKVFLECVQDMDHENMFWYRQDPGLGLRLIYFSYDVKMKEKGDIPEGYSVSREKKERFSLILESASTNQTSMYLCASNPGQKRTYEQYFGPGTRLTVT.